The 24 T cell receptor beta chains below come from one sample, sequenced in a study of T cell changes during pregnancy in multiple sclerosis. Assay used: immunoSEQ multiplex PCR; TCRdb lists only in-frame clones, some missing. The data show about 49,000 clones, approximately 95% seen once. Sequences were derived from CD8+ T cells from peripheral blood mononuclear cells, sampled in the first trimester of pregnancy. These TCRs come from a female donor with multiple sclerosis, enrolled in a pregnancy study.

This sequence joins TRBV2 and TRBJ2-3, with no clear D. This CDR3 spans 15 amino acids. CDR1 SNHLY and CDR2 FYNNEI come from the germline V gene. Trimming took off 6 bases at V and 1 base at J, with 14 bases between the two ends. The CDR3 DNA reads as TGTGCCAGCAGCACACCTGACCGGGGCACAGATACGCAGTATTTT. Translation gives CASSTPDRGTDTQYF.

The V call is TRBV10-2, the J call TRBJ2-7; 14 nucleotides line up with TRBD2. Germline V lookup: CDR1 WSHSY, CDR2 SAAADI. V lost 7 bases and J lost 2; bases outside the gene matches: 13. CDR3 length: 18 amino acids. CDR3 region: CASNPGTSGRRLTYEQYF. In DNA form, the CDR3 reads TGCGCCAGCAATCCCGGGACTAGCGGGAGACGACTTACCTACGAGCAGTACTTC.

The chain has TRBV4-2 and TRBJ2-7, with D unresolved. The germline V gene encodes CDR1 LGHNA and CDR2 YNFKEQ. The V and J ends lost 0 bases and 0 bases respectively, with 9 bases between them. CDR3 size: 15 residues. The CDR3 sequence: CASSQELSHSYEQYF. CDR3 in DNA: TGTGCCAGCAGCCAAGAGTTGAGCCACTCCTACGAGCAGTACTTC.

The CDR3 sequence: CASSGRTGVSYTF. The CDR3 DNA sequence: TGTGCCAGCAGTGGCAGGACAGGGGTAAGCTACACCTTC. The chain combines TRBV25-1 with TRBJ1-2; TRBD1 matches 9 bases. Germline-derived CDR1 and CDR2 are MGHDK and SYGVNS. J gave up 9 bases and V 4 bases, and 6 bases lay outside the gene matches. This CDR3 is built from 13 residues.

The gene calls are TRBV9 and TRBJ2-6; 9 bases agree with TRBD2. Trimming cost V 4 bases and J 0 bases; bases outside gene matches: 14. Germline loops: CDR1 SGDLS, CDR2 YYNGEE. This CDR3 has 20 amino acids. The CDR3 loop reads CASSSPTVEREDSGANVLTF. CDR3 DNA sequence: TGTGCCAGCAGCTCACCGACGGTGGAGCGGGAGGACTCTGGGGCCAACGTCCTGACTTTC.

In regard to this clone: The junction departs from the called germline gene at one end, perhaps through a read error. The chain uses TRBV7-6 and TRBJ2-2; TRBD2 matches 8 bases. The CDR3 is made up of 17 amino acids. Germline lookup yields CDR1 SGHVS and CDR2 FNYEAQ. CDR3 DNA sequence: TGTGCCGGCAGCTCCGGCGGGATAGCGGGATTGAACGGGGAGCTGTTTTTT. Translating gives CAGSSGGIAGLNGELFF.

This rearrangement joins TRBV11-3 to TRBJ1-1; possibly TRBD1 for D (5 bases). The CDR3 is 13 amino acids. Germline V gene sequence: CDR1 SGHNT, CDR2 YENEEA. The V gene lost 2 bases and the J gene lost 3 bases, with 7 bases spanning the gap. The CDR3: CASSLRGDTEAFF. In nucleotides, the CDR3 is TGTGCCAGCAGCTTACGGGGGGACACTGAAGCTTTCTTT.

V and J are TRBV9 and TRBJ1-1; D is possibly TRBD1 (5 bases). Deletions cut 0 bases from V and 7 bases from J, with 16 bases between. Looked up from germline, CDR1 is SGDLS and CDR2 is YYNGEE. This CDR3 region has 15 residues. The CDR3 bases are TGTGCCAGCAGCGTAGAGCAGGGAGGTAGGAATGAAGCTTTCTTT. Translating it yields CASSVEQGGRNEAFF.

The rearrangement joins TRBV19 to TRBJ1-2, with TRBD1 identical over 9 bases. The germline V gene has CDR1 LNHDA and CDR2 SQIVND (reference sequence). CDR3 length: 15 amino acids. V was pared by 7 bases and J by 0 bases, with 6 bases of the junction left unmatched. The CDR3 spells CASTTRQGANYGYTF. CDR3 nucleotides: TGTGCCAGTACCACGAGACAGGGGGCTAACTATGGCTACACCTTC.

This chain joins TRBV19 and TRBJ1-1, with D possibly being TRBD1 (6 bases). Germline CDR1 reads LNHDA; CDR2 reads SQIVND (reference sequence). The CDR3 spans 17 residues. Trimming cost V 6 bases and J 1 base, with 21 bases left between them. The CDR3 DNA follows: TGTGCCAGTAGCCAGGACAGCCCCGACCAACCGAACACTGAAGCTTTCTTT. Translated, it gives CASSQDSPDQPNTEAFF.

This chain joins TRBV10-1 and TRBJ2-7; D unclear. V lost 3 bases and J 2 bases, leaving 8 bases between the germline ends. This CDR3 contains 13 residues. The germline gives CDR1 WNHNN, CDR2 SYGVQD (reference sequence). DNA for the CDR3: TGCGCCAGCAGTGAAGGTCAGGCCTACGAGCAGTACTTC. Translated: CASSEGQAYEQYF.

V is TRBV7-9 and J is TRBJ2-7; perhaps TRBD2 as D (6 bases). Trimming pared 5 bases from V and 6 bases from J, leaving 20 bases between. Germline V gene data show CDR1 as SEHNR and CDR2 as FQNEAQ (reference sequence). The CDR3 sequence is 15 residues long. This CDR3 is CASSPPSSRGGEQYF. The CDR3 region has the DNA TGTGCCAGCAGCCCCCCTTCGAGTCGGGGAGGCGAGCAGTACTTC.

The V call is TRBV9, the J call TRBJ2-1; the match to TRBD2 covers 8 bases. The CDR3 has 15 amino acids. With 2 bases clipped from V and 0 bases from J, the junction kept 1 base outside the gene matches. Germline lookup yields CDR1 SGDLS and CDR2 YYNGEE. CDR3 loop: CASSVTSGSYNEQFF. The CDR3, as DNA: TGTGCCAGCAGCGTCACTAGCGGCTCCTACAATGAGCAGTTCTTC.

The chain joins TRBV9 to TRBJ2-1; TRBD2 aligns across 9 bases. After removal of 0 bases from V and 4 bases from J, the junction contained 5 bases not matched to a gene. This CDR3 contains 16 residues. Germline CDR1 SGDLS, CDR2 YYNGEE. Here the CDR3 reads CASSVDPSGIYNEQFF. The CDR3 DNA reads TGTGCCAGCAGCGTAGATCCTAGCGGGATTTACAATGAGCAGTTCTTC.

This clone is a singleton in its sample. The chain employs TRBV6-5 and TRBJ2-7; possible D gene TRBD2, 6 bases. V was clipped by 0 bases and J by 2 bases, with 14 bases between them. The V gene's germline CDR1 is MNHEY and CDR2 SVGAGI. This CDR3 is 16 amino acids long. CDR3 residues: CASSYSSREKAYEQYF. The CDR3 bases are TGTGCCAGCAGTTACTCGTCACGGGAGAAGGCCTACGAGCAGTACTTC.

As to this clone: One junction end disagrees with the germline gene, perhaps due to a read error. This rearrangement joins TRBV7-9 to TRBJ2-2; a weak D match, TRBD2 (5 bases). The germline V gene encodes CDR1 SEHNR and CDR2 FQNEAQ (reference sequence). This CDR3 has 14 amino acids. DNA of the CDR3: TGTGCCAGCAGCTTACCGGGTCGCGCCGGGGAACTGTTTTTT. Translated: CASSLPGRAGELFF.

The V gene is TRBV19, the J gene TRBJ2-7; D may be TRBD1 (5 bases). Between the trimmed V and J ends, which lost 1 base and 1 base, there was a span of 8 bases. The CDR3 sequence is 14 residues long. Germline CDR1 and CDR2: LNHDA and SQIVND (reference sequence). For the CDR3, the DNA is TGTGCCAGTAGTATAGGGACACATTCCTACGAGCAGTACTTC. It encodes CASSIGTHSYEQYF.

About this clone: A junction end diverges from the germline sequence, so it may reflect a read error. The chain employs TRBV7-6 and TRBJ2-2, with TRBD2 matching 10 bases. The CDR3 sequence is 15 residues long. CDR1 and CDR2 (germline): SGHVS, FNYEAQ. CDR3: CASSLAGASTGELFF. As DNA, the CDR3 is TGTGCCAGCAGCCTAGCGGGAGCGAGCACCGGGGAGCTGTTTTTT.

The chain carries TRBV6-1 and TRBJ2-7; the D gene is possibly TRBD1 (5 bases). The CDR3 length is 15 residues. Trimming took off 4 bases at V and 1 base at J, with 14 bases between the two ends. Germline assignment: CDR1 MNHNS and CDR2 SASEGT. CDR3 coding DNA: TGTGCCAGCAGTGCCAGGGTATCTGAATCCTACGAGCAGTACTTC. Translation gives CASSARVSESYEQYF.

The V gene is TRBV19, the J gene TRBJ1-1; 7 positions match TRBD1. With V trimmed by 2 bases and J by 5 bases, 2 bases remained unmatched. From germline, CDR1 is LNHDA and CDR2 SQIVND (reference sequence). The CDR3 extends over 13 amino acids. The CDR3 reads CASSIIQGTEAFF. CDR3 in DNA: TGTGCCAGTAGTATAATACAGGGGACTGAAGCTTTCTTT.

The V gene is TRBV5-1, the J gene TRBJ2-7; 10 nucleotides match TRBD2. In germline, CDR1 is SGHRS, CDR2 YFSETQ. The CDR3 covers 16 residues. Trimming removed 2 bases from V and 7 bases from J; junction bases left unmatched: 12. CDR3 in DNA: TGCGCCAGCAGCTTCCCTAGCGGGAGCAGTTCGGGTGAGCAGTACTTC. It is translated as CASSFPSGSSSGEQYF.

V gene TRBV9 combines with J gene TRBJ2-5; 7 bases line up with TRBD2. Germline trimming cut 0 bases from V and 0 bases from J; bases unmatched to any gene: 5. This CDR3 contains 16 residues. Germline CDR1 is SGDLS and CDR2 is YYNGEE. The CDR3 is CASSVAEAGYQETQYF. The DNA for the CDR3 is TGTGCCAGCAGCGTAGCAGAAGCGGGGTACCAAGAGACCCAGTACTTC.

This chain's CDR3 is CASSGFSVDEQFF. The CDR3 bases are TGTGCCAGCAGTGGATTTAGCGTCGATGAGCAGTTCTTC. The V and J genes are TRBV6-1 and TRBJ2-1, with D possibly matching TRBD2 (5 bases). V was trimmed by 4 bases and J by 8 bases, leaving 12 bases between them. Germline V lookup: CDR1 MNHNS, CDR2 SASEGT. The CDR3 runs to 13 residues.

The chain employs TRBV9 and TRBJ2-1; D may be TRBD2 (6 bases). Looked up from germline, CDR1 is SGDLS and CDR2 is YYNGEE. The CDR3 is made up of 15 amino acids. Trimming left V 3 bases short and J 2 bases short, with 12 bases between. CDR3 DNA: TGTGCCAGCAGCGCTAGCGAGAGGCCCTACAATGAGCAGTTCTTC. The encoded protein is CASSASERPYNEQFF.